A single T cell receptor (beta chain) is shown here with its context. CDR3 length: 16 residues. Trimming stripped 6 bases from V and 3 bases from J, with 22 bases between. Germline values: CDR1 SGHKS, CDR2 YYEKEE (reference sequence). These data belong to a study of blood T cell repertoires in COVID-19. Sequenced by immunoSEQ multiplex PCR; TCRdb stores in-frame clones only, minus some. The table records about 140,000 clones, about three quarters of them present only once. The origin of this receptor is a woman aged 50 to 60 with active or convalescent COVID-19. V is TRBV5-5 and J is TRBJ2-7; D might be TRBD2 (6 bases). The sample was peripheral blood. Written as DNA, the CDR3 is TGTGCCAGCACCTTCGGGCCTGCTAGCGCCAACTACGAGCAGTACTTC. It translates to CASTFGPASANYEQYF.